The rows below give T cell receptor beta chains drawn from one sample of a study of T-cell reconstitution after alpha-beta-depleted transplantation in children. TCRdb called the PCR reads again in MiXCR, with one record for every CDR3 protein. The sample lists fewer than 750,000 distinct CDR3 sequences; about 23% were seen once. The material was PBMCs, mostly from graft donor cells, obtained 360 days after TCRalphabeta/CD19-depleted stem cell transplant. These receptors all come from a boy under three years old who had a stem cell transplant for acute myeloid leukemia, so the T cells may come from the graft donor. Both conserved end residues are part of each CDR3. A D gene is named only where the DNA matches it firmly. Expanded clones get a size class; other rows say once, few or many, or leave the size out.

J,V,size,D,DNA,CDR3
TRBJ2-2,TRBV20-1,-,-,TGCAGTGCTAGTTTCACCGGGGAGCTGTTTTTT,CSASFTGELFF
TRBJ1-2,TRBV12-3/TRBV12-4,-,-,TGTGCCAGCCGACGAAGGGACTATGGCTACACCTTC,CASRRRDYGYTF
TRBJ2-5,TRBV2,many,-,TGTGCCAGCAGTGAAAGTAGATGGCCCCCTCAAGAGACCCAGTACTTC,CASSESRWPPQETQYF
TRBJ2-5,TRBV5-1,-,TRBD2,TGCGCCAGCAGCTTTGTCCGGGGGGGGCAAGAGACCCAGTACTTC,CASSFVRGGQETQYF
TRBJ1-1,TRBV20-1,few,-,TGCAGTGCTAGAGGGGCGACTCTGAACACTGAAGCTTTCTTT,CSARGATLNTEAFF
TRBJ2-1,TRBV12-3/TRBV12-4,many,-,TGTGCCAGCAGCCCGACAGTTTACAATGAGCAGTTCTTC,CASSPTVYNEQFF
TRBJ2-7,TRBV12-3/TRBV12-4,-,TRBD1,TGTGCCAGCAGTCTAGGGACAGACACCCCCTGGGAGCAGTACTTC,CASSLGTDTPWEQYF
TRBJ2-2,TRBV5-1,-,TRBD2,TGCGCCAGCAGCTTCCCGACTAGCGGGGCCGGGGAGCTGTTTTTT,CASSFPTSGAGELFF
TRBJ2-1,TRBV5-1,few,-,TGCGCCAGCAGCTTGGAGGGTGGAACGGAGCAGTTCTTC,CASSLEGGTEQFF
TRBJ1-2,TRBV6-5,many,-,TGTGCCAGCAGTTACGGGCTGAGGGGAGACTATGGCTACACCTTC,CASSYGLRGDYGYTF
TRBJ1-1,TRBV12-3/TRBV12-4,many,TRBD1,TGTGCCAGCAGCCGGGACAGGGGAGCGAACACTGAAGCTTTCTTT,CASSRDRGANTEAFF
TRBJ1-5,TRBV20-1,-,-,TGCAGTGCTAGAGATTGGGGGCAGGGAAATCAGCCCCAGCATTTT,CSARDWGQGNQPQHF
TRBJ2-3,TRBV5-6,-,-,TGTGCCAGCAGCTTGCTTGAACACGGACTATTCCCCGGCGATACGCAGTATTTT,CASSLLEHGLFPGDTQYF
TRBJ2-1,TRBV5-1,few,TRBD2,TGCGCCAGCAGCCCAACTAGCGGGGGGTCCAATGAGCAGTTCTTC,CASSPTSGGSNEQFF
TRBJ1-5,TRBV28,-,-,TGTGCCAGCATACGACAGTACCGCAATCAGCCCCAGCATTTT,CASIRQYRNQPQHF
TRBJ1-1,TRBV5-5,many,TRBD1,TGTGCCAGCAGCCCGACAGGGAAGGACACTGAAGCTTTCTTT,CASSPTGKDTEAFF